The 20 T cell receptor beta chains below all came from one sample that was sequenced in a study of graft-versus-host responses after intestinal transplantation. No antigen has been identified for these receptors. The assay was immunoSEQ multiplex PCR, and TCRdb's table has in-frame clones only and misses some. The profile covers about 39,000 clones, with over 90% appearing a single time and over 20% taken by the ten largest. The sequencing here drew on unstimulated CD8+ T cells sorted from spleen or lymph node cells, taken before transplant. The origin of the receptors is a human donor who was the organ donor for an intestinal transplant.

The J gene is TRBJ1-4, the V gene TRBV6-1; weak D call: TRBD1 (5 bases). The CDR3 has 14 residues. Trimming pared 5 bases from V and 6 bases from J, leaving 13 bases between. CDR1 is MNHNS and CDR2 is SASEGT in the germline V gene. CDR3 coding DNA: TGTGCCAGCAGTCCAGGGAGTCAGGATGAAAAACTGTTTTTT. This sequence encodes CASSPGSQDEKLFF.

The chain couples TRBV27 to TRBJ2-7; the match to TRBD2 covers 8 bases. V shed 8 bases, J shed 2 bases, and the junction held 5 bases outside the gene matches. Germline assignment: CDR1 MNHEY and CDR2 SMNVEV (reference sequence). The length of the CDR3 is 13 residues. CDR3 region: CASAPGLAYEQYF. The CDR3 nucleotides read TGTGCCAGCGCCCCGGGACTAGCCTACGAGCAGTACTTC.

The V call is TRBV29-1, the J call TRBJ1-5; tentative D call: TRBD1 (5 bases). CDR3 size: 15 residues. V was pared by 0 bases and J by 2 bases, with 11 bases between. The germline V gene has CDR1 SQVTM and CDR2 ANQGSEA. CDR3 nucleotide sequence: TGCAGCGTTGAAGAGGTCAGGGAGGGCAATCAGCCCCAGCATTTT. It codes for CSVEEVREGNQPQHF.

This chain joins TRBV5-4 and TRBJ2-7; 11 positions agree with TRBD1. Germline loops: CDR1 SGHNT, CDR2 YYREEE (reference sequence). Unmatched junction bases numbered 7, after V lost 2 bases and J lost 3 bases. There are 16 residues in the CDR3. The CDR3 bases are TGTGCCAGCAGCTTAAGGACAGGGGGCTCGGGCTACGAGCAGTACTTC. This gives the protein CASSLRTGGSGYEQYF.

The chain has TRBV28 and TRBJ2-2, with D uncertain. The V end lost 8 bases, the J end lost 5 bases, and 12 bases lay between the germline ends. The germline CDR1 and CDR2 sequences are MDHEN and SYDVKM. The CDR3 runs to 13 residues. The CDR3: CASSPDWTGELFF. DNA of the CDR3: TGTGCCAGCTCTCCAGATTGGACCGGGGAGCTGTTTTTT.

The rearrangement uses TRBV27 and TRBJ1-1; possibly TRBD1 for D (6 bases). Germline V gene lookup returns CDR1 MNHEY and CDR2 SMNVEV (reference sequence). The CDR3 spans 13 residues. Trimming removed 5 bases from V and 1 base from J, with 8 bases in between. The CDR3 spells CASSRGWNTEAFF. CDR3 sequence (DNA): TGTGCCAGCAGTAGGGGGTGGAACACTGAAGCTTTCTTT.

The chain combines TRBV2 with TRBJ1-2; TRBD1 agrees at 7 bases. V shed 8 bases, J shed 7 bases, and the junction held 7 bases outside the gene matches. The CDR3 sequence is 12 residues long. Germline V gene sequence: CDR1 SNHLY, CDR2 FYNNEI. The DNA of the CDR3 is TGTGCCAGCGTCCTCAGGGGGATTGGCTACACCTTC. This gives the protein CASVLRGIGYTF.

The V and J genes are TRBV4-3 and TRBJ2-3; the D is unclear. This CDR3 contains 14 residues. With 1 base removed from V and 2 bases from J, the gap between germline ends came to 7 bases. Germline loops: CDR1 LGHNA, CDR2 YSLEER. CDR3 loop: CASSQVGYTDTQYF. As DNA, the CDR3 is TGCGCCAGCAGCCAAGTAGGATACACAGATACGCAGTATTTT.

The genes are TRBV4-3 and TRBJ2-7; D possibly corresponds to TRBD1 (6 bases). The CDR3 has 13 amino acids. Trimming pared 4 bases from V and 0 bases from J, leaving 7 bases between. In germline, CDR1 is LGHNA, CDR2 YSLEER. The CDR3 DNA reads TGCGCCAGCAGCCGGGACAACTCCTACGAGCAGTACTTC. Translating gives CASSRDNSYEQYF.

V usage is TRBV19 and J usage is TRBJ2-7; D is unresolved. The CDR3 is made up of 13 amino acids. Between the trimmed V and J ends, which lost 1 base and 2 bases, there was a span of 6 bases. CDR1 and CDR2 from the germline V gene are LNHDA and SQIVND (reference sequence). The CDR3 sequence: CASSIGGTYEQYF. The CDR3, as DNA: TGTGCCAGTAGTATAGGTGGAACCTACGAGCAGTACTTC.

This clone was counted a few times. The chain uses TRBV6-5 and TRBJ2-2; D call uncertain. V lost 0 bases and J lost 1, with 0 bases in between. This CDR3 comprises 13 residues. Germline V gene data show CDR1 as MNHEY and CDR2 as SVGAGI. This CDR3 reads CASSYSNTGELFF. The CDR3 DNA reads TGTGCCAGCAGTTACTCGAACACCGGGGAGCTGTTTTTT.

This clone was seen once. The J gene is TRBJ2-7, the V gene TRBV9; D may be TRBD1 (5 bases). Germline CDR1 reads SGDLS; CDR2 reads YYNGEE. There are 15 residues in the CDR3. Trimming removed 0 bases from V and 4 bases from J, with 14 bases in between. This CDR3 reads CASSVGSRANYEQYF. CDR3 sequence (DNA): TGTGCCAGCAGCGTAGGTTCCAGGGCCAATTACGAGCAGTACTTC. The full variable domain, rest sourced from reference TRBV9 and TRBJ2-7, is DSGVTQTPKHLITATGQRVTLRCSPRSGDLSVYWYQQSLDQGLQFLIQYYNGEERAKGNILERFSAQQFPDLHSELNLSSLELGDSALYFCASSVGSRANYEQYFGPGTRLTVT.

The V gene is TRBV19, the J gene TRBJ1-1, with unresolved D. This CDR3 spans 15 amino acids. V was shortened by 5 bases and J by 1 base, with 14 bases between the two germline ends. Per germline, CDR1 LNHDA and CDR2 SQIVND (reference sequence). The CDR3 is CASSWQANGNTEAFF. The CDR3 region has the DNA TGTGCCAGTAGTTGGCAGGCCAACGGGAACACTGAAGCTTTCTTT. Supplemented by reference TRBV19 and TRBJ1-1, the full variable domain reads DGGITQSPKYLFRKEGQNVTLSCEQNLNHDAMYWYRQDPGQGLRLIYYSQIVNDFQKGDIAEGYSVSREKKESFPLTVTSAQKNPTAFYLCASSWQANGNTEAFFGQGTRLTVV.

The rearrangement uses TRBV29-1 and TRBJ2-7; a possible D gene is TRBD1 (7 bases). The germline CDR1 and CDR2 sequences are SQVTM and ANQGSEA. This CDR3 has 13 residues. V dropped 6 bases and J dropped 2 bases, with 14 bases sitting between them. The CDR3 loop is CSVAGGTAYEQYF. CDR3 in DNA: TGCAGCGTCGCAGGCGGGACAGCCTACGAGCAGTACTTC.

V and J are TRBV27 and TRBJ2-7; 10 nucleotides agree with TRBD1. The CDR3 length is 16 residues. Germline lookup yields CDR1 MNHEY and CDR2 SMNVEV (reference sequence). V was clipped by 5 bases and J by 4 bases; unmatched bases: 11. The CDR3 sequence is CASSPTDRGQGYEQYF. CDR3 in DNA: TGTGCCAGCAGTCCGACCGACAGGGGGCAGGGTTACGAGCAGTACTTC.

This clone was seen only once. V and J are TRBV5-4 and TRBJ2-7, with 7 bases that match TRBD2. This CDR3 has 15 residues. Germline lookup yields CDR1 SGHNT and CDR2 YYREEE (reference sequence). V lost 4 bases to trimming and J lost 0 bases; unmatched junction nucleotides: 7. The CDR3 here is CASSTSAGNSYEQYF. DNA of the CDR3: TGTGCCAGCAGCACCTCAGCGGGAAACTCCTACGAGCAGTACTTC.

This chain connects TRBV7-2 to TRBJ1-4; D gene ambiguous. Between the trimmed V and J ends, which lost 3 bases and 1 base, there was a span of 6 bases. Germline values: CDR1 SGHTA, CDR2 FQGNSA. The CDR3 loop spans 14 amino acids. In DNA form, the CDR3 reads TGTGCCAGCAGCTTGCGGAGAACTAATGAAAAACTGTTTTTT. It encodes CASSLRRTNEKLFF.

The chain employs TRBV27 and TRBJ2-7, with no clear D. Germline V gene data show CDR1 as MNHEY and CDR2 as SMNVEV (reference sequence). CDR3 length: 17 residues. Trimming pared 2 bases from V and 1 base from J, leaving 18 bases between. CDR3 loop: CASSLTRFGLRSYEQYF. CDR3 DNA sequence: TGTGCCAGCAGTTTAACGCGATTCGGCCTAAGGTCCTACGAGCAGTACTTC.

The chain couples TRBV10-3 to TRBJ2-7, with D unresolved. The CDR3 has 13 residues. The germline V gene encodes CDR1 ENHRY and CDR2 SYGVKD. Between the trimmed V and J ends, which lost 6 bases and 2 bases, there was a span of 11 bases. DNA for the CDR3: TGTGCCATCAGGGTCGGCAGAACCTACGAGCAGTACTTC. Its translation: CAIRVGRTYEQYF.

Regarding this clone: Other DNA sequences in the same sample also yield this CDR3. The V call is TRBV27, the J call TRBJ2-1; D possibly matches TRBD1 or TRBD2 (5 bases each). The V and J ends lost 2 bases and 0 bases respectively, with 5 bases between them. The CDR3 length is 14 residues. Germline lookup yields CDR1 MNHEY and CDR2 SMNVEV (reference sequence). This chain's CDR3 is CASSLGGSYNEQFF. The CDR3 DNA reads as TGTGCCAGCAGTTTAGGGGGCTCCTACAATGAGCAGTTCTTC.